The clone carrying this T cell receptor (beta chain) was detected only a few times. Its antigen is undetermined. These data come from a study of identical twins. Study-wide points: Memory repertoires showed no such pattern, whereas abundant cord blood beta clonotypes carried fewer insertions.

Germline assignment: CDR1 ENHRY and CDR2 SYGVKD. V was trimmed by 0 bases and J by 1 base, leaving 15 bases between them. The CDR3 runs 17 residues. Template switching supplied a universal primer site; unique molecular identifiers were carried on the cDNA. One entry per CDR3 protein, called by TCRdb with MiXCR from the 5' RACE reads. Among 450,000 or so distinct CDR3 sequences listed, 14% were seen once. Another study also made use of these data, one on yellow fever vaccine responses in identical twins.

This TCR was recovered from a young woman in good health. Sequencing input: CD4+ T cells sorted from blood. The chain joins TRBV10-3 to TRBJ1-1, with D perhaps TRBD1 (5 bases). DNA of the CDR3: TGTGCCATCAGTGAGTCGGAGGGGCAGACCGAGAACACTGAAGCTTTCTTT. Its translation: CAISESEGQTENTEAFF.